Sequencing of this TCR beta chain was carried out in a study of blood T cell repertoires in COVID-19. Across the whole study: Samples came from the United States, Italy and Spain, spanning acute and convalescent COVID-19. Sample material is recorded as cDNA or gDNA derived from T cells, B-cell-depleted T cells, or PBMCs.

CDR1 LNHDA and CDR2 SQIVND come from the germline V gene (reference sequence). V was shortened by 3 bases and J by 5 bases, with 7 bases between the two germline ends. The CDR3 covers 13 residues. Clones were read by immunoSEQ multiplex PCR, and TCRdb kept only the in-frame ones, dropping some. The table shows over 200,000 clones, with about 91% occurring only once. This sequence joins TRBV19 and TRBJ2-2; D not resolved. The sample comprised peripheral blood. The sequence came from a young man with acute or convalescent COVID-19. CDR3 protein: CASSIARTGELFF. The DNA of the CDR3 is TGTGCCAGTAGTATTGCGAGGACCGGGGAGCTGTTTTTT.